This entry features one T cell receptor (beta chain) sequence. This sample stems from a study of chemoradiotherapy in HPV16-positive cancers. Turning to the study itself: Functional T-cell assays on two HPV16-positive patients' cells defined candidate HPV-specific clones and common TCR motifs.

This CDR3 spans 14 amino acids. J was trimmed by 5 bases and V by 8 bases; bases with no gene match: 5. Per the germline V gene, CDR1 is SNHLY and CDR2 is FYNNEI. Measured with immunoSEQ multiplex PCR; TCRdb has only the in-frame clones, and not every one. This sample has roughly 20,000 clones, with 75% to 90% found just once. The chain carries TRBV2 and TRBJ2-2, with 10 bases identical to TRBD1. The clonotype originates from a human donor with HPV-associated anogenital cancer. This sample comprised blood, obtained from a patient who underwent chemoradiotherapy. The CDR3 spells CASDGQGGTGELFF. DNA for the CDR3: TGTGCCAGCGATGGACAGGGGGGTACCGGGGAGCTGTTTTTT.